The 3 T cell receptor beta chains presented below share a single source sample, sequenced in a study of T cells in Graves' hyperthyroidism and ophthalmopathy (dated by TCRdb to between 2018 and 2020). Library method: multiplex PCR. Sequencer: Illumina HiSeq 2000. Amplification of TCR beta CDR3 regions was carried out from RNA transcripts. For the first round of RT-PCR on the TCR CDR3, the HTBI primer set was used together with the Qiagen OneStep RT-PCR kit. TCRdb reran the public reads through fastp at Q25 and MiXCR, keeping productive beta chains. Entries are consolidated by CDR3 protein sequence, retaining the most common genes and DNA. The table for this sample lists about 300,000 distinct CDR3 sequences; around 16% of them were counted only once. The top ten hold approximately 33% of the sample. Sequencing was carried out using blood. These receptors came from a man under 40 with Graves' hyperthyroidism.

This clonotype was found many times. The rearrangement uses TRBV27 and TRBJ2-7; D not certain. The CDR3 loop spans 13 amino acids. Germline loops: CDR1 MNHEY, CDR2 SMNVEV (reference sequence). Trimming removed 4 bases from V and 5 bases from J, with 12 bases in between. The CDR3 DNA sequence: TGTGCCAGCAGTTCCTTAGGATGGCACGAGCAGTACTTC. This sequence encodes CASSSLGWHEQYF.

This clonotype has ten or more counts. The CDR3 here is CATPNRDRAYGYTF. Here the CDR3 DNA reads TGTGCCACCCCCAACCGGGACAGGGCCTATGGCTACACCTTC. This chain links TRBV2 with TRBJ1-2; TRBD1 agrees at 9 bases. J was trimmed by 4 bases and V by 10 bases; bases with no gene match: 10. The CDR3 is 14 residues long. Germline CDR1 and CDR2: SNHLY and FYNNEI.

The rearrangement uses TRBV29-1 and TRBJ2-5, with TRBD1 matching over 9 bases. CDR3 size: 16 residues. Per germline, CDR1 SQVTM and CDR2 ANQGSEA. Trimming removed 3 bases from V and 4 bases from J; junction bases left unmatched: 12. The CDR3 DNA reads TGCAGCGTTGAGACCTGGACAGGGGAATGGGGAGAGACCCAGTACTTC. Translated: CSVETWTGEWGETQYF.